A selection of T cell receptor beta chains follows, all from one sample in a study of blood T cell repertoires in COVID-19. This table comes from immunoSEQ multiplex PCR, and its TCRdb copy is limited to in-frame clones, with some not included. The data show 180,000 or so clones, with approximately 80% seen just once and 13% held by the top ten. Specimen: PBMCs or T cells enriched from blood (not recorded which). The receptor set was obtained from an older woman who had recovered from COVID-19. The CDR3 runs from the conserved cysteine through the conserved F or W. The D gene is left open where the match is weak. Rows give clone size only sometimes, using once, few, many, or a class for an expanded clone.

d_call	clone_size	v_call	j_call	cdr3_nt	cdr3_aa
NA	NA	TRBV6-5	TRBJ1-1	TGTGCCAGCAGGCAACTAGCGGGTGGCACTGAAGCTTTCTTT	CASRQLAGGTEAFF
TRBD1	once	TRBV7-2	TRBJ1-2	TGTGCCAGCAGCTTATCAGGGGGCGCTTATGGCTACACCTTC	CASSLSGGAYGYTF
TRBD1	NA	TRBV5-1	TRBJ1-2	TGCGCCAGCAGCTTGGGGACAGGGGAGGATGGCTACACCTTC	CASSLGTGEDGYTF
TRBD1	NA	TRBV30	TRBJ1-2	TGTGCCTGGGGGACAGGGAACTATGGCTACACCTTC	CAWGTGNYGYTF
NA	few	TRBV3-1/TRBV3-2	TRBJ1-2	TGTGCCAGCAGCCAGGCCGGACTGTACTATGGCTACACCTTC	CASSQAGLYYGYTF
NA	NA	TRBV6-5	TRBJ1-2	TGTGCCAGCAGTTACTCGATGGGCAGGCCGATTTATGGCTACACCTTC	CASSYSMGRPIYGYTF
NA	few	TRBV6-1	TRBJ2-4	TGTGCCAGCAGTGAAATAGGGGGTCAGTACTTC	CASSEIGGQYF
TRBD1	once	TRBV7-8	TRBJ1-2	TGTGCCAGCAGCTTAGACAGGGGAAGCTATGGCTACACCTTC	CASSLDRGSYGYTF
NA	many	TRBV10-2	TRBJ2-2	TGCGCCAGCAGTCCCCGGACTGAAACCGGGGAGCTGTTTTTT	CASSPRTETGELFF
TRBD1	once	TRBV2	TRBJ1-1	TGTGCCAGCAGTGTAAATTCGGCAGGGGGCACTGAAGCTTTCTTT	CASSVNSAGGTEAFF
NA	NA	TRBV7-3	TRBJ2-5	TGTGCCAGCAGCTTAACTCCGGGAGAGACCCAGTACTTC	CASSLTPGETQYF
NA	few	TRBV7-3	TRBJ2-2	TGTGCCAGCAGCTTCGGGGCGAACACCGGGGAGCTGTTTTTT	CASSFGANTGELFF
NA	NA	TRBV24-1	TRBJ1-2	TGTGCCACCAGCCAGGGGCATGGTGGCTACACCTTC	CATSQGHGGYTF
NA	many	TRBV19	TRBJ1-6	TGTGCCAGTACACAGGGAGTAGATTCACCCCTCCACTTT	CASTQGVDSPLHF
TRBD1	NA	TRBV3-1/TRBV3-2	TRBJ1-2	TGTGCCAGCAGTCGAACGGACAGGGGCAATGGCTACACCTTC	CASSRTDRGNGYTF
NA	NA	TRBV5-1	TRBJ1-3	TGCGCCAGCAGCTTGGGAGGTGTAGCTGGAAACACCATATATTTT	CASSLGGVAGNTIYF
NA	NA	TRBV10-2	TRBJ2-5	TGCGCCAGCAGTGAATACAGAGAGTACCAAGAGACCCAGTACTTC	CASSEYREYQETQYF
NA	NA	TRBV11-2	TRBJ1-2	TGTGCCAGCAGCTTAGATTCGGCAGGGGGCTACACCTTC	CASSLDSAGGYTF
NA	NA	TRBV18	TRBJ1-1	TGTGCCAGCACGGTTGGCACTGAAGCTTTCTTT	CASTVGTEAFF
NA	NA	TRBV28	TRBJ1-1	TGTGCCAGCAGTTTGGTCACAGGCGGCACTGAAGCTTTCTTT	CASSLVTGGTEAFF
TRBD1	NA	TRBV30	TRBJ1-6	TGTGCCTGGAGTCCGGACAGGGCAAGTAATTCACCCCTCCACTTT	CAWSPDRASNSPLHF
TRBD1	once	TRBV4-1	TRBJ1-5	TGCGCCAGCAGCTTCGCGACAGGGGGCAATCAGCCCCAGCATTTT	CASSFATGGNQPQHF
TRBD2	NA	TRBV11-2	TRBJ2-1	TGTGCCAGCAGCGCCGGACTAGCGCATTACAATGAGCAGTTCTTC	CASSAGLAHYNEQFF
TRBD1	NA	TRBV2	TRBJ2-7	TGTGCCAGCACTGGGACAGGGGTCGAGCAGTACTTC	CASTGTGVEQYF
NA	few	TRBV27	TRBJ1-2	TGTGCCAGCAGTTTCATGGTAAACTATGCGGGCTACACCTTC	CASSFMVNYAGYTF
NA	NA	TRBV5-6	TRBJ1-1	TGTGCCAGCAGCTCCGTGGGGGGGAACACTGAAGCTTTCTTT	CASSSVGGNTEAFF
TRBD1	NA	TRBV3-1/TRBV3-2	TRBJ1-1	TGTGCCAGCAGCCAAGAAACAGGGGGCATCACTGAAGCTTTCTTT	CASSQETGGITEAFF
NA	NA	TRBV5-4	TRBJ1-1	TGTGCCAGCAGCTCACCACAGGTTTTCAACACTGAAGCTTTCTTT	CASSSPQVFNTEAFF
NA	NA	TRBV5-4	TRBJ2-3	TGTGCCAGCAGCTTTAGGAGCGGAGTTAGCACAGATACGCAGTATTTT	CASSFRSGVSTDTQYF